Below are 31 T cell receptor beta chains sequenced from a single sample in a study of T cell clonality in common variable immunodeficiency. Profiling relied on immunoSEQ multiplex PCR, and the TCRdb table lists in-frame clones only, not all of them. This repertoire holds approximately 34,000 clones, and none appear only once. The sequencing input was peripheral blood mononuclear cells. These receptor sequences come from a person between 18 and 75 years old in good health.

This clone came up a few times. The read terminates 3 residues before the CDR3 end, so the remaining end is supplied by the germline J gene. The chain is built from TRBV20-1 and TRBJ2-1; 7 bases line up with TRBD2. This CDR3 region has 15 residues. The germline CDR1 and CDR2 sequences are DFQATT and SNEGSKA (reference sequence). Trimming cost V 6 bases and J 0 bases; bases outside gene matches: 8. The CDR3 reads CSAPATGGSYNEQFF. The sequenced part of the CDR3 DNA is TGCAGTGCGCCGGCGACGGGGGGCTCCTACAATGAG.

This clone has ten or more counts. The CDR3 bases that were read are TGCAGTGCTAGGAGGGGGAGGGCCGGCGGGGAG. Protein: CSARRGRAGGE. The whole CDR3 reads CSARRGRAGGELFF. The rearrangement joins TRBV20-1 to TRBJ2-2; weak D call: TRBD2 (7 bases). The read ends 3 residues shy of where the CDR3 ends; the end is completed using the germline J gene. The ends were cut back, 3 bases at V and 7 bases at J, with 15 bases in the middle. Germline V gene data show CDR1 as DFQATT and CDR2 as SNEGSKA (reference sequence). The CDR3 contains 14 residues.

This clone turned up a few times. The read terminates 3 residues ahead of where the CDR3 ends, so the germline J gene completes it. The V call is TRBV11-3, the J call TRBJ2-1; TRBD1 matches 8 bases. With 1 base clipped from V and 4 bases from J, the junction kept 3 bases outside the gene matches. This CDR3 contains 15 residues. Germline CDR1 and CDR2: SGHNT and YENEEA. CDR3 residues: CASSLGQGAYNEQFF. The CDR3 DNA, read in part, is TGTGCCAGCAGCTTAGGGCAGGGGGCGTACAATGAG.

This clone was detected many times. The CDR3 is cut off 3 residues early in the read; its end comes from the germline J gene. The chain recombines TRBV2 with TRBJ2-2; TRBD2 agrees at 8 bases. This CDR3 comprises 15 residues. Germline lookup yields CDR1 SNHLY and CDR2 FYNNEI. V lost 9 bases to trimming and J lost 2 bases; unmatched junction nucleotides: 8. Partial CDR3 DNA: TGTGCCAGTACCGATAGCGGGGTAAACACCGGGGAG. Protein: CASTDSGVNTGE. The entire CDR3 protein is CASTDSGVNTGELFF.

This clone was detected ten times or more. Read data end 3 residues before the CDR3 end; the end is taken from the germline J gene. The chain has TRBV20-1 and TRBJ2-5; D remains ambiguous. The V gene's germline CDR1 is DFQATT and CDR2 SNEGSKA (reference sequence). CDR3 length equals 13 residues. V was trimmed by 0 bases and J by 0 bases, leaving 5 bases between them. The part of the CDR3 DNA that was read is TGCAGTGCTAGAGAACAGTACCAAGAGACC. It is translated as CSAREQYQET. The full-length CDR3 reads as CSAREQYQETQYF.

This clone occurred many times. The CDR3 end is not reached by the read, which stops 3 residues before it; the germline J gene fills it in. The rearrangement uses TRBV30 and TRBJ2-3; a weak D match, TRBD1 (5 bases). Germline CDR1 and CDR2: GTSNPN and SVGIG (reference sequence). The CDR3 loop spans 12 amino acids. Deletions cut 8 bases from V and 4 bases from J, with 13 bases between. The CDR3 loop is CARVVGADTQYF. Incomplete CDR3 DNA: TGTGCCCGCGTCGTAGGGGCAGATACG.

In this sample, this clone turned up many times. The CDR3 end lies 3 residues beyond the end of the read and is filled in from the germline J gene. This chain joins TRBV5-4 and TRBJ2-4; possibly TRBD1 for D (5 bases). The CDR3 is made up of 12 amino acids. The germline CDR1 and CDR2 sequences are SGHNT and YYREEE (reference sequence). The CDR3 protein is CASSSGYQTQYF. CDR3 DNA, as far as it was read: TGTGCCAGCAGCTCAGGGTACCAAACT.

Ten or more counts support this clone. The read is 3 residues too short to cover the CDR3 end, so that end is filled in from the germline J gene. The rearrangement uses TRBV19 and TRBJ2-3, with a weak D call TRBD2 (6 bases). V was cut by 3 bases and J by 2 bases, with 9 bases left in between. From germline, CDR1 is LNHDA and CDR2 SQIVND (reference sequence). The CDR3 runs to 14 residues. The DNA read from the CDR3 is TGTGCCAGTAGTATCTGGCGGGACACAGATACG. This gives the protein CASSIWRDTDT. The full CDR3 protein reads CASSIWRDTDTQYF.

This clone was found many times. The read gets to within 3 residues of the CDR3 end, and the germline J gene fills in the rest. V usage is TRBV6-1 and J usage is TRBJ1-2; 10 nucleotides line up with TRBD1. V lost 2 bases, J lost 4 bases, and 4 bases stayed unmatched. The germline gives CDR1 MNHNS, CDR2 SASEGT. The CDR3 is made up of 15 amino acids. The CDR3 DNA, read in part, is TGTGCCAGCAGTGAAAGGGACAGGGGCTTCTATGGC. Residues: CASSERDRGFYG. The entire CDR3 protein is CASSERDRGFYGYTF.

This clone was counted at least ten times. The read terminates 3 residues ahead of where the CDR3 ends, so the germline J gene completes it. V gene TRBV18 combines with J gene TRBJ1-3, with D possibly TRBD1 on 5 matching bases. CDR1 and CDR2 (germline): KGHSH, LQKENI. Trimming cost V 3 bases and J 0 bases, with 9 bases left between them. The CDR3 runs to 15 residues. The CDR3 loop is CASSPDSFSGNTIYF. CDR3 DNA (partial): TGTGCCAGCTCACCCGACAGCTTCTCTGGAAACACC.

In its sample, this clone was seen many times. The CDR3 extends 3 residues past the end of the read, so its final part is completed from the germline J gene. This chain connects TRBV20-1 to TRBJ2-2; D remains unclear. The length of the CDR3 is 13 residues. CDR1 is DFQATT and CDR2 is SNEGSKA in the germline V gene (reference sequence). The ends were cut back, 3 bases at V and 4 bases at J, with 9 bases in the middle. This chain's CDR3 is CSASLSFTGELFF. CDR3 DNA (partial): TGCAGTGCTAGTTTGTCTTTCACCGGGGAG.

In its sample, this clone was seen many times. The read comes to an end 3 residues before the CDR3 does, leaving the germline J gene to fill in the end. The V and J genes are TRBV10-2 and TRBJ1-5; perhaps TRBD1 as D (5 bases). CDR3 length: 13 residues. Trimming left V 2 bases short and J 5 bases short, with 7 bases between. Germline CDR1 WSHSY, CDR2 SAAADI. The CDR3 loop reads CASSEGRDQPQHF. The covered CDR3 bases are TGCGCCAGCAGTGAGGGCAGGGATCAGCCC.

There are many counts of this clone. The observed sequence ends 3 residues before the CDR3 terminus, with the missing tail filled in from the germline J gene. This chain uses TRBV5-1 with TRBJ2-2, with D uncertain. CDR3 length: 15 residues. The V end was cut by 4 bases, the J end by 1 base, with 11 bases between. Looked up from germline, CDR1 is SGHRS and CDR2 is YFSETQ. CDR3 DNA (partial): TGCGCCAGCAGCGGAGCGAAAGGGAACACCGGGGAG. This encodes CASSGAKGNTGE. The CDR3 as a whole reads CASSGAKGNTGELFF.

This clone was counted many times. The read falls 3 residues short of the CDR3 end, and the missing part is taken from the germline J gene. This sequence joins TRBV20-1 and TRBJ2-3; 7 bases line up with TRBD2. CDR3 size: 11 residues. Looked up from germline, CDR1 is DFQATT and CDR2 is SNEGSKA (reference sequence). V was pared by 5 bases and J by 6 bases, with 2 bases of the junction left unmatched. The CDR3 reads CSAPLADTQYF. The part of the CDR3 DNA that was read is TGCAGTGCTCCACTAGCGGATACG.

This clone has at least ten counts. The CDR3 extends 3 residues past the end of the read, so its final part is completed from the germline J gene. The rearrangement joins TRBV4-1 to TRBJ1-4; no firm D call. Trimming pared 1 base from V and 5 bases from J, leaving 11 bases between. Germline loops: CDR1 MGHRA, CDR2 YSYEKL. The CDR3 covers 15 residues. CDR3 sequence: CASSQGRAGNEKLFF. The part of the CDR3 DNA that was read is TGCGCCAGCAGCCAAGGGCGGGCTGGGAATGAAAAA.

This clone was picked up many times. The CDR3 goes on 3 residues after the read ends, and that part is filled in from the germline J gene. The chain joins TRBV18 to TRBJ1-1; no firm D call. The CDR3 contains 13 residues. Between the trimmed V and J ends, which lost 2 bases and 0 bases, there was a span of 4 bases. Germline values: CDR1 KGHSH, CDR2 LQKENI. The CDR3: CASSPTVNTEAFF. CDR3 bases read: TGTGCCAGCTCACCAACGGTGAACACTGAA.

This clone appeared many times. The read terminates 3 residues before the CDR3 end, so the remaining end is supplied by the germline J gene. This chain joins TRBV5-1 and TRBJ1-2; D gene unclear. The CDR3 sequence is 14 residues long. Looked up from germline, CDR1 is SGHRS and CDR2 is YFSETQ. V gave up 2 bases and J gave up 2 bases, with 10 bases separating them. CDR3 sequence: CASSFNGGNYGYTF. The DNA read from the CDR3 is TGCGCCAGCAGCTTCAATGGCGGGAACTATGGC.

As concerns this clone: The sequenced fragment ends 3 residues before the CDR3 boundary, so the rest is inferred from the germline J gene. The chain links TRBV18 to TRBJ1-1; D unresolved. V was trimmed by 8 bases and J by 4 bases, leaving 14 bases between them. The germline V gene encodes CDR1 KGHSH and CDR2 LQKENI. The CDR3 contains 13 residues. CDR3 in amino acids: CASPLKHGTEAFF. The DNA read from the CDR3 is TGTGCCAGCCCCCTTAAGCACGGCACTGAA. Together with reference TRBV18 and TRBJ1-1, the CDR3 gives the full variable domain: NAGVMQNPRHLVRRRGQEARLRCSPMKGHSHVYWYRQLPEEGLKFMVYLQKENIIDESGMPKERFSAEFPKEGPSILRIQQVVRGDSAAYFCASPLKHGTEAFFGQGTRLTVV.

This clone was counted ten times or more. Read coverage stops 3 residues before the CDR3 terminus; the germline J gene supplies the remainder. The J gene is TRBJ1-3, the V gene TRBV5-1; D may be TRBD1 (5 bases). V lost 4 bases and J lost 0, with 11 bases in between. Germline loops: CDR1 SGHRS, CDR2 YFSETQ. This CDR3 is 15 amino acids long. Here the CDR3 reads CASSMTAVSGNTIYF. The DNA read from the CDR3 is TGCGCCAGCAGCATGACAGCCGTCTCTGGAAACACC.

About this clone itself: The sequence runs out 3 residues before the end of the CDR3; the remainder is reconstructed from the germline J gene. V and J are TRBV19 and TRBJ1-5, with TRBD1 as a possible D gene (5 bases). CDR3 length: 14 amino acids. Germline V lookup: CDR1 LNHDA, CDR2 SQIVND (reference sequence). The germline V and J ends were trimmed by 3 bases and 7 bases, with 13 bases remaining between them. The CDR3 sequence: CASSIGGGGQPQHF. The part of the CDR3 DNA that was read is TGTGCCAGTAGTATCGGGGGAGGAGGCCAGCCC.

This clone was detected many times. Sequencing ends 3 residues short of the CDR3 end; the germline J gene provides the rest. The genes are TRBV5-1 and TRBJ2-5, with 7 nucleotides matching TRBD1. V was clipped by 2 bases and J by 2 bases; unmatched bases: 9. The CDR3 spans 16 residues. The V gene's germline CDR1 is SGHRS and CDR2 YFSETQ. The CDR3 DNA, read in part, is TGCGCCAGCAGCTTAACAGGGGTCCGAGGACAAGAGACC. This translates into CASSLTGVRGQET. The entire CDR3 sequence reads CASSLTGVRGQETQYF.

In this sample, this clone turned up many times. Coverage ceases 3 residues before the CDR3 finishes, and the germline J gene fills in the end. This chain uses TRBV27 with TRBJ1-4; D gene ambiguous. Germline V CDR1 and CDR2: MNHEY, SMNVEV (reference sequence). Trimming stripped 4 bases from V and 5 bases from J, with 8 bases between. This CDR3 comprises 13 residues. The part of the CDR3 DNA that was read is TGTGCCAGCAGTTCTGACGGGAATGAAAAA. It yields the protein CASSSDGNEK. In full, the CDR3 is CASSSDGNEKLFF.

In this sample, this clone turned up many times. The read ends 3 residues before the CDR3 terminus; that terminus is restored from the germline J gene. The chain combines TRBV18 with TRBJ2-2; 11 nucleotides agree with TRBD2. The germline V gene encodes CDR1 KGHSH and CDR2 LQKENI. Trimming removed 5 bases from V and 4 bases from J; junction bases left unmatched: 6. This CDR3 region has 16 residues. The CDR3 reads CASSTGTSGSTGELFF. CDR3 bases read: TGTGCCAGCTCAACCGGGACTAGCGGTTCCACCGGGGAG.

This clone was detected many times. Read data end 3 residues before the CDR3 end; the end is taken from the germline J gene. The V call is TRBV20-1, the J call TRBJ2-7; TRBD1 matches at 11 bases. J was trimmed by 6 bases and V by 6 bases; bases with no gene match: 13. From germline, CDR1 is DFQATT and CDR2 SNEGSKA (reference sequence). CDR3 size: 15 residues. The CDR3: CSAQPGQGAGREQYF. The covered CDR3 bases are TGCAGTGCACAACCCGGACAGGGGGCAGGTCGCGAG.

The sample holds many counts of this clone. The sequenced fragment ends 3 residues before the CDR3 boundary, so the rest is inferred from the germline J gene. The gene calls are TRBV30 and TRBJ1-1; the D is unclear. Per the germline V gene, CDR1 is GTSNPN and CDR2 is SVGIG (reference sequence). This CDR3 has 13 amino acids. V was clipped by 3 bases and J by 0 bases, with 8 bases between them. The CDR3 DNA, read in part, is TGTGCCTGGAGACCGGGGATGAACACTGAA. Protein product: CAWRPGMNTE. The CDR3 reads in full as CAWRPGMNTEAFF.

The sample holds many counts of this clone. The sequenced fragment ends 3 residues before the CDR3 boundary, so the rest is inferred from the germline J gene. V is TRBV2 and J is TRBJ2-1, with 9 nucleotides matching TRBD1. CDR1 and CDR2 from the germline V gene are SNHLY and FYNNEI. V shed 5 bases, J shed 6 bases, and the junction held 8 bases outside the gene matches. The CDR3 has 15 amino acids. The CDR3 here is CASSFDRGDSNEQFF. The sequenced part of the CDR3 DNA is TGTGCCAGCAGTTTCGACAGGGGGGACTCCAATGAG.

This clone was counted ten times or more. The read falls 3 residues short of the CDR3 end, and the missing part is taken from the germline J gene. V gene TRBV28 combines with J gene TRBJ2-7; perhaps TRBD2 as D (6 bases). The V gene lost 5 bases and the J gene lost 0 bases, with 14 bases spanning the gap. Germline V gene sequence: CDR1 MDHEN, CDR2 SYDVKM. The CDR3 is 15 amino acids. CDR3 DNA, as far as it was read: TGTGCCAGCAGTACAAGGAGGGGTGCCTCCTACGAG. This translates into CASSTRRGASYE. The complete CDR3 reads CASSTRRGASYEQYF. Full variable domain (missing parts from reference TRBV28 and TRBJ2-7): DVKVTQSSRYLVKRTGEKVFLECVQDMDHENMFWYRQDPGLGLRLIYFSYDVKMKEKGDIPEGYSVSREKKERFSLILESASTNQTSMYLCASSTRRGASYEQYFGPGTRLTVT.

In this sample, this clone turned up a few times. From the germline J gene comes the end of the CDR3, since the read stops 3 residues before it. The gene calls are TRBV7-6 and TRBJ2-2; D call uncertain. Trimming removed 5 bases at V and 5 bases at J, with 12 bases between. The V gene's germline CDR1 is SGHVS and CDR2 FNYEAQ. The CDR3 sequence is 14 residues long. This CDR3 reads CASSLNPRTGELFF. The CDR3 DNA, read in part, is TGTGCCAGCAGCCTAAATCCCCGAACCGGGGAG.

This clone was found many times. From the germline J gene comes the end of the CDR3, since the read stops 3 residues before it. The chain couples TRBV2 to TRBJ1-5, with D possibly TRBD1 on 6 matching bases. CDR3 length equals 15 residues. V was cut by 3 bases and J by 1 base, with 10 bases left in between. In germline, CDR1 is SNHLY, CDR2 FYNNEI. Here the CDR3 reads CASSEGGTSNQPQHF. The CDR3 DNA, read in part, is TGTGCCAGCAGTGAGGGGGGGACAAGCAATCAGCCC.

This clone has ten or more counts. The read halts 3 residues ahead of the CDR3 end, with the missing end drawn from the germline J gene. V and J are TRBV6-1 and TRBJ2-1; weak D call: TRBD2 (6 bases). Trimming pared 5 bases from V and 3 bases from J, leaving 26 bases between. The CDR3 is 19 residues long. Germline loops: CDR1 MNHNS, CDR2 SASEGT. The CDR3 loop is CASSKGLAINRGLYNEQFF. Incomplete CDR3 DNA: TGTGCCAGCAGTAAAGGCCTAGCGATAAATCGGGGTCTCTACAATGAG.

This clone was counted many times. The read finishes 3 residues shy of the CDR3 end, and the germline J gene is used to complete it. V gene TRBV5-4 combines with J gene TRBJ2-5, with 8 bases fitting TRBD2. This CDR3 is 15 amino acids long. Germline V gives CDR1 SGHNT, CDR2 YYREEE (reference sequence). Trimming took 4 bases from V and 2 from J; bases not matched to a gene: 7. The CDR3 loop is CASSPSGGAQETQYF. CDR3 DNA (partial): TGTGCCAGCAGCCCCTCGGGGGGGGCTCAAGAGACC.